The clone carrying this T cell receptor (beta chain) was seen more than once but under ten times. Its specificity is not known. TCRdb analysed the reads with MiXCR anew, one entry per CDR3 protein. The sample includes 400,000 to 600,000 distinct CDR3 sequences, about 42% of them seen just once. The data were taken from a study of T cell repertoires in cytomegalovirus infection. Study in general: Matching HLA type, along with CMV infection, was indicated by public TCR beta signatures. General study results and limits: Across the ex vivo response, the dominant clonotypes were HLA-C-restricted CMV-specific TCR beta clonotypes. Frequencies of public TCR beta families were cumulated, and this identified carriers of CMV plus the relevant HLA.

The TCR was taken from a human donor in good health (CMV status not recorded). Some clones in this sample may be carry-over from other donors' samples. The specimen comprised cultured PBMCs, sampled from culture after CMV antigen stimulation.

The DNA of the CDR3 is TGTGCCAGCAGCTTACTGTTGGCCGTGAACACCGGGGAGCTGTTTTTT. Translation: CASSLLLAVNTGELFF. The chain recombines TRBV7-2 with TRBJ2-2; D is unresolved. Per the germline V gene, CDR1 is SGHTA and CDR2 is FQGNSA. With 2 bases removed from V and 1 base from J, the gap between germline ends came to 11 bases. The CDR3 is 16 amino acids. The variable domain in full, completed from reference TRBV7-2 and TRBJ2-2, reads GAGVSQSPSNKVTEKGKDVELRCDPISGHTALYWYRQSLGQGLEFLIYFQGNSAPDKSGLPSDRFSAERTGGSVSTLTIQRTQQEDSAVYLCASSLLLAVNTGELFFGEGSRLTVL.